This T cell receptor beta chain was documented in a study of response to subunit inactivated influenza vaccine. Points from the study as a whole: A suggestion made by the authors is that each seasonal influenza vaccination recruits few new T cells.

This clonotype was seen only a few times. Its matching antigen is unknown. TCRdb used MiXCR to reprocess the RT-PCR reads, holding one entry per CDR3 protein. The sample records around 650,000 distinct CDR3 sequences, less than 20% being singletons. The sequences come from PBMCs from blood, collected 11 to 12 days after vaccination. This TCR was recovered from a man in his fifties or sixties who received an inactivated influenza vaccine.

For the CDR3, the DNA is TGTGCCAGCAGCTTAGCATCCGTTAGGGGACAAAACATTCAGTACTTC. This gives the protein CASSLASVRGQNIQYF. The rearrangement uses TRBV7-2 and TRBJ2-4, with D perhaps being TRBD1 or TRBD2 (5 bases each). V dropped 0 bases and J dropped 5 bases, with 14 bases sitting between them. The CDR3 extends over 16 amino acids. Germline loops: CDR1 SGHTA, CDR2 FQGNSA.